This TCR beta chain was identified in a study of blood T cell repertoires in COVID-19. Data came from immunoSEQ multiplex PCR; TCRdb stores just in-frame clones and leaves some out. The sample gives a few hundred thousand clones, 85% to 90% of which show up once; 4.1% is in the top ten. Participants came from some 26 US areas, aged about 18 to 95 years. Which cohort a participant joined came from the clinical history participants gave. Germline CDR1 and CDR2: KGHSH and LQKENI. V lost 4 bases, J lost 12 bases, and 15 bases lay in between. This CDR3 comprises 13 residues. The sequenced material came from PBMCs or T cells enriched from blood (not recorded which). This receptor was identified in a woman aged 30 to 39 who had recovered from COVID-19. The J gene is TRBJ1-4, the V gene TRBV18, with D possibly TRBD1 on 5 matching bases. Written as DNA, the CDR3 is TGTGCCAGCTCACGGCAGGGTGGTTATGAACTGTTTTTT. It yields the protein CASSRQGGYELFF.